Listed below are T cell receptor beta chains from one sample, sequenced in a study of T cells in Graves' hyperthyroidism and ophthalmopathy. In TCRdb, the multiplex PCR reads were re-called with MiXCR into one record per CDR3 protein. The sample contains roughly 840,000 distinct CDR3 sequences, roughly 40% of which appear only once. What was sequenced was blood. Every receptor here comes from a young man with Graves' hyperthyroidism. Both conserved end residues are part of each CDR3. A D gene is named only where the DNA matches it firmly. Clone size is not always given. Where it is, it says once, few, many or a class for expanded clones.

>TRBJ1-1|-|many|TRBV24-1
TGTGCCACCAGTGATGGGGTATGCGCTGAAGCTTTCTTT
CATSDGVCAEAFF
>TRBJ2-3|-|-|TRBV10-3
TGTGCCATCAGTGAGTCGGCAGATACGCAGTATTTT
CAISESADTQYF
>TRBJ1-3|-|many|TRBV10-3
TGTGCCGCCTTCTCTGGAAACACCATATATTTT
CAAFSGNTIYF
>TRBJ1-4|TRBD1|-|TRBV5-1
TGCGCCAGCAGCCTTCGGACAGGGGGCTTGGGAACTGAAAAACTGTTTTTT
CASSLRTGGLGTEKLFF
>TRBJ2-5|-|many|TRBV15
TGTGCCACCAGCAGAGATCTATCTGCAGGGGAGGAGACCCAGTACTTC
CATSRDLSAGEETQYF
>TRBJ2-5|TRBD1|once|TRBV12-3/TRBV12-4
TGTGCCAGCAGTTCCCGGGGGGGGACAGGGGGCAGAGGGACCCAGTACTTC
CASSSRGGTGGRGTQYF
>TRBJ2-5|TRBD1|few|TRBV7-8
TGTGCCAGCAGCTTAGTGCAGGGGGCGAAAGAGACCCAGTACTTC
CASSLVQGAKETQYF
>TRBJ1-1|-|many|TRBV11-2
TGTGCCAGCAGCTTAGACGGATTCACTGAAGCTTTCTTT
CASSLDGFTEAFF
>TRBJ2-7|-|many|TRBV7-9
TGTGCCAGCAGCAATCCGTACAGTGGCTACGAGCAGTACTTC
CASSNPYSGYEQYF
>TRBJ2-5|TRBD1|-|TRBV11-2
TGTGCCAGCAGCCCCTTTACAGGGGCCCCACGAACCCAGTACTTC
CASSPFTGAPRTQYF
>TRBJ1-4|-|many|TRBV9
TGTGCCAGCAGCGAAGAGGGGTTCAATGAAAAACTGTTTTTT
CASSEEGFNEKLFF
>TRBJ1-4|TRBD1|-|TRBV25-1
TGTGCCACCAAAGTCAGGGGGCGTGAAAAACTGTTTTTT
CATKVRGREKLFF
>TRBJ1-2|TRBD1|few|TRBV27
TGTGCCAGCCGCTCAGGGGGTGGCTACACCTTC
CASRSGGGYTF
>TRBJ2-2|-|-|TRBV6-5
TGTGCCAGCAAGCCCTACACCGGGGAGCTGTTTTTT
CASKPYTGELFF
>TRBJ2-5|-|once|TRBV19
TGTGCCAGTAGCATGAGGGGCAGAGGAGAAGAGACCCAGTACTTC
CASSMRGRGEETQYF
>TRBJ2-2|-|few|TRBV12-3/TRBV12-4
TGTGCCAGCAGTTTAGGGCTAGCATCCGGGGAGCTGTTTTTT
CASSLGLASGELFF
>TRBJ2-6|TRBD1|-|TRBV7-2
TGTGCCAGCAACCCGGGACAGGGGGCCAACGTCCTGACTTTC
CASNPGQGANVLTF
>TRBJ1-5|TRBD1|-|TRBV5-1
TGCGCCAGCAGTCATGACAGGGATCAGCCCCAGCATTTT
CASSHDRDQPQHF
>TRBJ1-2|-|few|TRBV9
TGTGCCAGCAGCGTAGAGGACAGACCAAGGGGGGGCTACACCTTC
CASSVEDRPRGGYTF
>TRBJ1-2|-|-|TRBV5-1
TGCGCCAGCAGCTCGTCCTCAGGGATTGGCTACACCTTC
CASSSSSGIGYTF
>TRBJ1-1|-|-|TRBV29-1
TGCAGCGTGAGGGGGGGATCTGAAGCTTTCTTT
CSVRGGSEAFF
>TRBJ2-7|-|-|TRBV3-1
TGTGCCAGCAGCCAATCAGACATCGTCTTC
CASSQSDIVF
>TRBJ1-3|-|-|TRBV29-1
TGCAGCTCGGACGGTATCTCTGGAAACACCATATATTTT
CSSDGISGNTIYF